These T cell receptor beta chains were read from a single sample in a study of blood T cell repertoires in COVID-19. The assay was immunoSEQ multiplex PCR, and TCRdb's table has in-frame clones only and misses some. The sample gives around 270,000 clones, 75% to 95% of which show up once; 2% to 3% is in the top ten. What was sequenced was peripheral blood. The receptors were gathered from a person between 18 and 35 years old with COVID-19, enrolled during active disease. Both conserved end residues are part of each CDR3. D genes are given only for firm matches. Some rows mark clone size as missing; the rest say once, few, many or name a class of expanded clone.

CDR3: CATQGPPPNNSPLHF; DNA: TGTGCCACCCAGGGGCCCCCCCCAAATAATTCACCCCTCCACTTT; V: TRBV5-4; J: TRBJ1-6; size: -; D: -
CDR3: CASSLPGLAGNIQYF; DNA: TGTGCCAGCAGCTTACCGGGACTAGCGGGAAACATTCAGTACTTC; V: TRBV11-2; J: TRBJ2-4; size: -; D: TRBD2
CDR3: CASCQGNYGYTF; DNA: TGTGCCAGCTGCCAGGGGAACTATGGCTACACCTTC; V: TRBV28; J: TRBJ1-2; size: once; D: -
CDR3: CAISRQIELSF; DNA: TGTGCCATCTCAAGACAGATCGAGCTTTCCTTC; V: TRBV10-3; J: TRBJ1-2; size: -; D: -
CDR3: CASSFLGQGLDGYTF; DNA: TGTGCCAGCAGTTTTCTAGGACAGGGATTGGATGGCTACACCTTC; V: TRBV28; J: TRBJ1-2; size: -; D: TRBD1
CDR3: CASSASGRGYEQYF; DNA: TGTGCCAGTAGTGCTAGCGGGAGAGGGTACGAGCAGTACTTC; V: TRBV19; J: TRBJ2-7; size: -; D: TRBD2
CDR3: CASSVSTGSYEQYF; DNA: TGTGCCAGCAGCGTTTCGACAGGGTCCTACGAGCAGTACTTC; V: TRBV9; J: TRBJ2-7; size: once; D: TRBD1
CDR3: CASSPGGLVRFF; DNA: TGTGCCAGCAGCCCAGGGGGCTTGGTTCGGTTCTTC; V: TRBV11-3; J: TRBJ2-1; size: -; D: TRBD1
CDR3: CASSLLSGRGAKWEQFF; DNA: TGTGCCAGCAGTTTGCTTAGCGGGAGGGGTGCAAAATGGGAGCAGTTCTTC; V: TRBV27; J: TRBJ2-1; size: -; D: TRBD2
CDR3: CASSYSGQAPNGAFF; DNA: TGTGCCAGCAGTTACTCGGGCCAGGCCCCGAATGGAGCTTTCTTT; V: TRBV6-5; J: TRBJ1-1; size: -; D: -
CDR3: CASSPPFSGNTEAFF; DNA: TGTGCCAGCAGCCCCCCTTTTTCAGGTAACACTGAAGCTTTCTTT; V: TRBV28; J: TRBJ1-1; size: -; D: -
CDR3: CASSPILTSGSTDTQYF; DNA: TGTGCCAGCAGCCCAATACTGACTAGCGGGAGCACAGATACGCAGTATTTT; V: TRBV27; J: TRBJ2-3; size: -; D: TRBD2
CDR3: CATSRDSRTGNEKLFF; DNA: TGTGCCACCAGCAGAGATAGTCGGACAGGGAATGAGAAACTGTTTTTT; V: TRBV15; J: TRBJ1-4; size: -; D: TRBD1
CDR3: CASKPGNTEAFF; DNA: TGTGCCAGTAAACCCGGGAACACTGAAGCTTTCTTT; V: TRBV19; J: TRBJ1-1; size: -; D: -
CDR3: CATSDSAGQSTYEQYF; DNA: TGTGCCACCAGTGATTCTGCGGGACAGTCTACCTACGAGCAGTACTTC; V: TRBV24-1; J: TRBJ2-7; size: -; D: -
CDR3: CATSSGTGGWETQYF; DNA: TGTGCCACCAGCAGCGGGACAGGGGGCTGGGAGACCCAGTACTTC; V: TRBV15; J: TRBJ2-5; size: -; D: TRBD1
CDR3: CASGLGLATDTQYF; DNA: TGTGCTAGTGGCCTCGGACTAGCTACAGATACGCAGTATTTT; V: TRBV12-5; J: TRBJ2-3; size: -; D: TRBD2
CDR3: CASSGTSTDTQYF; DNA: TGTGCCAGCAGCGGGACTAGCACAGATACGCAGTATTTT; V: TRBV9; J: TRBJ2-3; size: -; D: -
CDR3: CASSPAAGGADTQYF; DNA: TGTGCCAGCAGCCCAGCTGCGGGGGGGGCGGATACGCAGTATTTT; V: TRBV3-1/TRBV3-2; J: TRBJ2-3; size: -; D: TRBD2
CDR3: CASSSRGRTNEKLFF; DNA: TGTGCCAGCAGCTCTAGGGGGAGAACTAATGAAAAACTGTTTTTT; V: TRBV11-2; J: TRBJ1-4; size: -; D: -
CDR3: CASRLGGEQYF; DNA: TGTGCCAGCCGCCTAGGAGGCGAGCAGTACTTC; V: TRBV6-5; J: TRBJ2-7; size: once; D: -
CDR3: CASSFSAGPYEQYF; DNA: TGTGCCAGCAGCTTTAGCGCGGGCCCCTACGAGCAGTACTTC; V: TRBV7-9; J: TRBJ2-7; size: -; D: -
CDR3: CAISDRGNTEAFF; DNA: TGTGCCATCAGTGACAGGGGGAACACTGAAGCTTTCTTT; V: TRBV10-3; J: TRBJ1-1; size: -; D: -
CDR3: CASSSPSRAGGYEQYF; DNA: TGTGCCAGCAGCAGCCCTTCGAGGGCAGGGGGCTACGAGCAGTACTTC; V: TRBV25-1; J: TRBJ2-7; size: -; D: TRBD1
CDR3: CASSFQGAGELFF; DNA: TGTGCCAGCAGCTTCCAGGGGGCCGGGGAGCTGTTTTTT; V: TRBV11-2; J: TRBJ2-2; size: -; D: TRBD1